Listed below are T cell receptor beta chains from one sample, sequenced in a study of blood T cells in healthy people across ages. Using its own MiXCR run on the 5' RACE reads, TCRdb lists one record per CDR3 protein. The sample has 550,000 to 800,000 distinct CDR3 sequences, 20% to 25% seen once. The sample consisted of blood. The receptors were gathered from a man between 65 and 79 years old in good health. CDR3s include the opening cysteine and the closing phenylalanine or tryptophan. D genes are given only for firm matches. Part of the rows lack a size; the others show once, few, many or a class for expanded clones.

TRBJ2-7	TRBV6-6	-	-	CASSDIEKGPYEQYF	TGTGCCAGCAGTGATATAGAGAAGGGCCCCTACGAGCAGTACTTC
TRBJ2-5	TRBV6-1	-	TRBD2	CASTKTSGETQYF	TGTGCCAGCACCAAGACTAGCGGGGAGACCCAGTACTTC
TRBJ2-3	TRBV6-5	few	-	CASTYTDTQYF	TGTGCCAGCACCTACACAGATACGCAGTATTTT
TRBJ2-5	TRBV6-1	-	TRBD2	CASTRLAGQETQYF	TGTGCCAGCACAAGACTAGCGGGGCAAGAGACCCAGTACTTC
TRBJ2-1	TRBV7-9	-	TRBD2	CASSPGLERGHYNEQFF	TGTGCCAGCAGCCCGGGACTAGAACGAGGTCACTACAATGAGCAGTTCTTC
TRBJ1-3	TRBV20-1	-	-	CSAKGDSGNTIYF	TGCAGTGCTAAAGGAGACAGTGGAAACACCATATATTTT
TRBJ2-1	TRBV11-1	-	TRBD2	CASSILAGGINEQFF	TGTGCCAGCAGCATCCTAGCGGGAGGGATCAATGAGCAGTTCTTC
TRBJ1-5	TRBV12-3/TRBV12-4	-	-	CASSPRGGSNQPQHF	TGTGCCAGCAGTCCGAGGGGGGGAAGCAATCAGCCCCAGCATTTT
TRBJ2-3	TRBV11-1	-	TRBD2	CASSSASGTQVSDTQYF	TGTGCCAGCAGCTCCGCTAGCGGGACCCAGGTGTCCGATACGCAGTATTTT
TRBJ2-1	TRBV5-1	-	TRBD2	CASSTGTSGAGSSYNEQFF	TGCGCCAGCAGCACCGGGACTAGCGGGGCCGGATCCTCCTACAATGAGCAGTTCTTC
TRBJ2-1	TRBV19	-	-	CASSPRRGYSYNEQFF	TGTGCCAGTAGCCCTAGGAGGGGGTACTCCTACAATGAGCAGTTCTTC
TRBJ1-3	TRBV7-2	-	TRBD1	CASSLTTGVGGNTIYF	TGTGCCAGCAGCTTAACGACAGGGGTGGGCGGAAACACCATATATTTT
TRBJ2-1	TRBV21-1	few	-	CASSKPLADREDEQFF	TGTGCCAGCAGCAAACCTCTTGCGGACAGGGAGGATGAGCAGTTCTTC
TRBJ2-2	TRBV3-1	-	-	CACGLNTGELFF	TGTGCCTGTGGACTGAACACCGGGGAGCTGTTTTTT
TRBJ1-5	TRBV7-9	-	-	CASSGWSNQPQHF	TGTGCCAGCAGCGGGTGGAGCAATCAGCCCCAGCATTTT
TRBJ2-3	TRBV7-7	-	TRBD2	CASSQREDSDTQYF	TGTGCTAGCAGCCAGCGGGAGGATTCAGATACGCAGTATTTT
TRBJ2-1	TRBV5-4	-	TRBD1	CASTRTGDYNEQFF	TGTGCCAGCACCCGGACAGGGGACTACAATGAGCAGTTCTTC
TRBJ2-1	TRBV7-3	-	-	CASSLDLVRGRLFF	TGTGCCAGCAGCCTAGATCTTGTGCGGGGAAGACTATTCTTC
TRBJ2-4	TRBV28	-	-	CASSSFGGLGTTIRKKNIQYF	TGTGCCAGCAGTTCTTTTGGGGGGCTCGGGACTACCATCCGGAAGAAAAACATTCAGTACTTC
TRBJ2-6	TRBV6-2/TRBV6-3	few	-	CASSSAGATSGANVLTF	TGTGCCAGCAGTTCAGCCGGGGCCACCTCTGGGGCCAACGTCCTGACTTTC
TRBJ2-1	TRBV2	few	TRBD2	CASSVGGDEQFF	TGTGCCAGCAGTGTTGGGGGGGATGAGCAGTTCTTC
TRBJ2-2	TRBV12-3/TRBV12-4	-	-	CASSLTETGELFF	TGTGCCAGCAGTTTAACAGAAACCGGGGAGCTGTTTTTT
TRBJ2-5	TRBV28	-	TRBD2	CASRRTSVSGETQYF	TGTGCCAGCAGGAGGACTAGCGTGTCTGGGGAGACCCAGTACTTC
TRBJ2-7	TRBV7-8	-	-	CASSLVKDLYEQYF	TGTGCCAGCAGCTTAGTTAAGGATCTCTACGAGCAGTACTTC
TRBJ2-2	TRBV20-1	few	-	CSARVREDTGELFF	TGCAGTGCTAGAGTGAGGGAAGACACCGGGGAGCTGTTTTTT
TRBJ2-7	TRBV18	few	TRBD1	CASSPPDRSTTKYF	TGTGCCAGCTCACCACCGGACAGGTCTACCACTAAATACTTC
TRBJ2-1	TRBV4-1	-	TRBD2	CASSQSGLVYNEQFF	TGCGCCAGCAGCCAGTCAGGACTAGTTTACAATGAGCAGTTCTTC
TRBJ1-1	TRBV29-1	-	-	CSVITGSRINTEAFF	TGCAGCGTGATAACAGGGTCGAGGATTAACACTGAAGCTTTCTTT
TRBJ1-6	TRBV7-2	-	TRBD1	CALTGGENSPLHF	TGTGCCTTAACAGGGGGGGAGAATTCACCCCTCCACTTT
TRBJ2-7	TRBV20-1	many	-	CSASFRGGAEQYF	TGCAGTGCTAGTTTTCGGGGTGGTGCTGAGCAGTACTTC
TRBJ2-1	TRBV5-1	few	TRBD2	CASSLPAGRAYNEQFF	TGCGCCAGCAGCCTCCCCGCTGGGAGGGCCTACAATGAGCAGTTCTTC
TRBJ2-7	TRBV28	few	-	CASSFRRLSSYEQYF	TGTGCCAGCAGTTTTAGGCGTCTGAGCTCCTACGAGCAGTACTTC
TRBJ2-5	TRBV5-1	-	TRBD2	CASSPTSGSQTQYF	TGCGCCAGCAGCCCTACTAGCGGGAGTCAGACCCAGTACTTC
TRBJ1-1	TRBV12-3/TRBV12-4	-	-	CASSFFGGMNTEAFF	TGTGCCAGCAGTTTTTTTGGGGGGATGAACACTGAAGCTTTCTTT
TRBJ1-4	TRBV12-3/TRBV12-4	-	-	CASSSSHGKLFF	TGTGCCAGCAGTTCCTCGCACGGAAAACTGTTTTTT
TRBJ2-5	TRBV4-1	many	TRBD2	CASSRTSGSLETQYF	TGCGCCAGCAGCCGGACTAGCGGGAGTTTGGAGACCCAGTACTTC
TRBJ2-1	TRBV20-1	-	-	CSASRGSSYNEQFF	TGCAGTGCTAGCCGGGGGAGCTCCTACAATGAGCAGTTCTTC
TRBJ1-1	TRBV27	many	TRBD1	CASSYQGAGTEAFF	TGTGCCAGCAGTTACCAGGGGGCCGGCACTGAAGCTTTCTTT
TRBJ2-1	TRBV20-1	-	-	CSATRLGINEQFF	TGCAGTGCTACGAGACTAGGGATCAATGAGCAGTTCTTC
TRBJ2-2	TRBV7-3	many	TRBD1	CASSLEGGAVPGELFF	TGTGCCAGCAGCTTAGAAGGGGGCGCTGTCCCCGGGGAGCTGTTTTTT
TRBJ1-2	TRBV20-1	-	TRBD1	CSARASGTGGYGYTF	TGCAGTGCTAGAGCCTCGGGGACAGGGGGCTATGGCTACACCTTC
TRBJ2-5	TRBV7-2	-	-	CANRKGTGPETQYF	TGTGCCAACAGAAAAGGGACGGGGCCAGAGACCCAGTACTTC
TRBJ2-1	TRBV24-1	few	-	CATSAIGGPYNEQFF	TGTGCCACCAGCGCCATAGGGGGGCCATACAATGAGCAGTTCTTC
TRBJ2-5	TRBV18	once	-	CASSPPSVKETQYF	TGTGCCAGCTCACCACCTAGCGTAAAAGAGACCCAGTACTTC
TRBJ2-3	TRBV7-3	-	-	CASSGASDTQYF	TGTGCCAGCAGCGGAGCCTCAGATACGCAGTATTTT
TRBJ2-5	TRBV6-2/TRBV6-3	-	TRBD2	CASSYRLAGGTYQETLYF	TGTGCCAGCAGTTATAGACTAGCGGGAGGGACGTACCAAGAGACCCTGTACTTC
TRBJ2-7	TRBV10-3	-	TRBD1	CAISERTGVVHEQYF	TGTGCCATCAGTGAGAGGACAGGGGTCGTCCACGAGCAGTACTTC
TRBJ2-4	TRBV27	-	TRBD2	CASSSFSGRGSKNIQYF	TGTGCCAGCAGCTCCTTTAGCGGGAGGGGGTCCAAAAACATTCAGTACTTC
TRBJ2-1	TRBV5-6	-	-	CASSLFGVNEQFF	TGTGCCAGCAGCTTGTTTGGGGTAAATGAGCAGTTCTTC
TRBJ1-2	TRBV6-5	few	TRBD1	CASSQGQIRNYGYTF	TGTGCCAGCAGCCAGGGACAGATCCGAAACTATGGCTACACCTTC
TRBJ2-3	TRBV3-1	-	TRBD2	CASRGLAGPDTQYF	TGTGCCAGCAGGGGACTAGCGGGTCCAGATACGCAGTATTTT
TRBJ2-7	TRBV28	few	TRBD1	CASSPGTGMGEQYF	TGTGCCAGCAGTCCCGGGACAGGGATGGGCGAGCAGTACTTC